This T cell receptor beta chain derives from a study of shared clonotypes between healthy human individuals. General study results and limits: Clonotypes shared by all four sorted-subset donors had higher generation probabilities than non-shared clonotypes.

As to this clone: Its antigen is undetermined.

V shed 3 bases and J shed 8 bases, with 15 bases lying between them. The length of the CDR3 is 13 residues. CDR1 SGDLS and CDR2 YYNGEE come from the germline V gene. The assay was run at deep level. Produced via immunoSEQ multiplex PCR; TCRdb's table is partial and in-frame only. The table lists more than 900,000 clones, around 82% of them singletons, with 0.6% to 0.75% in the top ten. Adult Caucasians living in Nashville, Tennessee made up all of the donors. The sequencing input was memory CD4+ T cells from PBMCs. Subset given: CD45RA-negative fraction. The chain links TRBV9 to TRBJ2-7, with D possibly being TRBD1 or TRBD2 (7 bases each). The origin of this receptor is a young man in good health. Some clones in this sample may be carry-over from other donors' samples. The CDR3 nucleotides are TGTGCCAGCAGCGGACAGGGAGCGGGGCAGCAGTACTTC. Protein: CASSGQGAGQQYF.